Sequencing of this T cell receptor beta chain was carried out in a study of blood T cell repertoires in COVID-19 (dated by TCRdb to the early 2020s). Looking at the study overall: The collaborator samples originated in the United States, Italy and Spain and spanned the acute and convalescent phases of COVID-19. The material from the prospective study consisted of cDNA or gDNA derived from T cells, B-cell-depleted T cells, or PBMCs. The dataset comprised deeply sampled blood TCRbeta repertoires from subjects exposed to, actively infected with, or recovered from COVID-19. The repertoires were made available in a free public database intended to serve as a resource for research on the immune response to SARS-CoV-2. Samples came from the ongoing ImmuneRACE study (first 160 participants) plus 1,254 subjects from 6 global collaborators. A de-identified subject ID, COVID-19 status, age in years and sex were almost always included in the sample metadata. HLA class I and class II types, where available, came from metadata supplied by the sample provider rather than from assay-based typing. Results and caveats for the whole study, not just this receptor: The amount of clinical and demographic metadata varied by source and participant and was provided uncurated.

Participants in the prospective study were enrolled through a virtual design, were aged about 18 to 90 years, and lived in under 25 United States geographic areas. In the prospective study, participants were assigned to cohorts based on the clinical history participants reported in a screening survey and a study questionnaire. Recovered participants in ImmuneRACE Cohort 3 were defined by two consecutive negative NP/OP PCR tests, clearance by a healthcare professional, or resolution of symptoms. Mobile phlebotomists in the prospective study collected whole blood, serum and a nasopharyngeal or oropharyngeal swab from every participant. Prospective study participants could optionally give additional blood draws and questionnaires over an approximately 2-month period. Blood samples from the prospective study were shipped frozen or at room temperature prior to DNA extraction. As to this clone: This clone's antigen is unknown. No clone much larger than this one lies a single base away; base qualities are absent. This sample includes further DNA sequences coding for the same CDR3.

TCRbeta CDR3 regions were amplified from genomic DNA by means of the immunoSEQ Assay, a bias-controlled multiplex PCR. The authors' analysis ran thus. Within the assay, amplification of reference gene primers was used to estimate how many nucleated cells each sample contained. To quantify the absolute abundance of each unique TCRbeta CDR3 rearrangement, sequence reads were collapsed and filtered. Productive Simpson clonality was computed per sample as the square root of Simpson's diversity index over productive rearrangements. TCRdb took over this immuneACCESS table, retaining in-frame rearrangements with V and J assigned. Such tables are incomplete; in checked studies, under half of the missing clones stem from an unresolved V gene, and the remainder is unexplained. V and J calls and clone size come straight from that table; D and trimming were deduced from the DNA. The sample table shows roughly 450,000 clones, and less than 95% are seen once. The leading ten clones occupy about 0.6% of the sample.

Here V drops 4 bases and J drops 8 bases, and the junction holds 7 bases not matched to any gene. As encoded in the germline V gene, CDR1 is MNHEY while CDR2 is SVGAGI. The CDR3 covers 14 residues, taking in both the cysteine and the phenylalanine. Just CDR3 DNA is preserved here, 42 bases in frame from base 1. Sequenced: PBMCs or T cells enriched from blood (not recorded which). The rearrangement combines TRBV6-5 with TRBJ1-4, and 7 junction bases match TRBD1. The source is a man aged 18 to 29 who had recovered from COVID-19. The DNA is TGTGCCAGCAGTTCGCCAAGGACAGGCGAAAAACTGTTTTTT. The encoded protein is CASSSPRTGEKLFF.